Sequencing of this T cell receptor beta chain was carried out in a study of blood T cell repertoires in COVID-19. This CDR3 spans 17 amino acids. CDR1 SGDLS and CDR2 YYNGEE come from the germline V gene. V was trimmed by 0 bases and J by 4 bases, leaving 17 bases between them. The protocol was immunoSEQ multiplex PCR, while the TCRdb copy is restricted to in-frame clones and leaves out a portion. The data contain 150,000 to 200,000 clones, roughly 80% of them seen just once; the ten biggest clones take up approximately 7.8%. The sequenced sample consisted of peripheral blood. This clonotype was obtained from a woman in her sixties or seventies with COVID-19, enrolled during active disease. This chain uses TRBV9 with TRBJ1-3, with D hard to call. This chain's CDR3 is CASSVAAAVEGGNTIYF. The CDR3 bases are TGTGCCAGCAGCGTAGCCGCGGCGGTGGAGGGCGGAAACACCATATATTTT.